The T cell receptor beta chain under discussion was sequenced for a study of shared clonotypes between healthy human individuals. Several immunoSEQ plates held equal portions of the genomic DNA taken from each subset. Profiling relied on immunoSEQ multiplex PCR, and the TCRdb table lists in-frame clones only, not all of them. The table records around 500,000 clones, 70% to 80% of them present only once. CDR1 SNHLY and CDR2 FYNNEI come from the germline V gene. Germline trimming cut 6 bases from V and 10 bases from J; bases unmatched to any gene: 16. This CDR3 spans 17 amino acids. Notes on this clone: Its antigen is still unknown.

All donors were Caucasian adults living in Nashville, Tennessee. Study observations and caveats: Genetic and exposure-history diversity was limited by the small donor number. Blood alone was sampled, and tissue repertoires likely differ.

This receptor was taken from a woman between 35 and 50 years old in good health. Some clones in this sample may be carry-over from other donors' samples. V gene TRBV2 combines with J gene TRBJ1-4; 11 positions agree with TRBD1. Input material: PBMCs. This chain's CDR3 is CASSNEGQGGGLVKLFF. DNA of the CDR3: TGTGCCAGCAGCAATGAGGGACAGGGGGGCGGCTTGGTAAAACTGTTTTTT.